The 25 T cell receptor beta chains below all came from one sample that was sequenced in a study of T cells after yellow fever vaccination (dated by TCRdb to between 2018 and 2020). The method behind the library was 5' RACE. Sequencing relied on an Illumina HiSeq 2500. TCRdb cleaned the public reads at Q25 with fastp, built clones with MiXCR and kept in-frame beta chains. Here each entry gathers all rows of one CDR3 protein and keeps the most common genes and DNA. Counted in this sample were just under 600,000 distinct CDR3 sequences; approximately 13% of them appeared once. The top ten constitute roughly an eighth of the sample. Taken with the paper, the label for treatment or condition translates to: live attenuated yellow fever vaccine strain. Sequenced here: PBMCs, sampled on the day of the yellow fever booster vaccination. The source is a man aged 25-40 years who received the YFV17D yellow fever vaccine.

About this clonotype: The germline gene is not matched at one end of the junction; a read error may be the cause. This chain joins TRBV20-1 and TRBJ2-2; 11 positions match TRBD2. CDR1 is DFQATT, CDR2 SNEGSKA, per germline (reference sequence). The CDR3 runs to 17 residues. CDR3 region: CCARAPSGRISTGELFF. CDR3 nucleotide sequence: TGCTGTGCTAGAGCCCCTAGCGGGAGGATTAGCACCGGGGAGCTGTTTTTT.

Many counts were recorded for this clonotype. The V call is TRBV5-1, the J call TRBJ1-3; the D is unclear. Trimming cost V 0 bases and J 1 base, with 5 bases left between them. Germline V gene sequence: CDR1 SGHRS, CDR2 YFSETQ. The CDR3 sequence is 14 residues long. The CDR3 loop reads CASSLGGSGNTIYF. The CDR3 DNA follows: TGCGCCAGCAGCTTGGGTGGTTCTGGAAACACCATATATTTT.

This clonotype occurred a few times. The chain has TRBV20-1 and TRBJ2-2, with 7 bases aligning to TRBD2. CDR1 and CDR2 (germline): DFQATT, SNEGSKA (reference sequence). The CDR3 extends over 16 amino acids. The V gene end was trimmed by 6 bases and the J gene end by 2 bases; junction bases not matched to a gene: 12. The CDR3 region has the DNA TGCAGTGCGGCGGGATCCCAGCGGGGAAACACCGGGGAGCTGTTTTTT. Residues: CSAAGSQRGNTGELFF.

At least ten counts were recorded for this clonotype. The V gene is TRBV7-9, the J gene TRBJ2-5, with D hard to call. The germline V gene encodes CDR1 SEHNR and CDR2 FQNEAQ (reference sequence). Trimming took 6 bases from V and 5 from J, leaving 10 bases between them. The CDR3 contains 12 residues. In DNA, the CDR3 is TGTGCCAGCAGTGCCGTTAGGGAGACCCAGTACTTC. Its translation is CASSAVRETQYF. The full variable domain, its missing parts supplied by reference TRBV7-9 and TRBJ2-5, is DTGVSQNPRHKITKRGQNVTFRCDPISEHNRLYWYRQTLGQGPEFLTYFQNEAQLEKSRLLSDRFSAERPKGSFSTLEIQRTEQGDSAMYLCASSAVRETQYFGPGTRLLVL.

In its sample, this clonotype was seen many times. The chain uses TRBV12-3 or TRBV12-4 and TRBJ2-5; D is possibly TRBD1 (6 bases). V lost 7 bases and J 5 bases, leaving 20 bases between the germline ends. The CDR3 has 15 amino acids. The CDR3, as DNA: TGTGCCAGCACCCAAACCAGGGGAAAGTCCGAGACCCAGTACTTC. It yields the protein CASTQTRGKSETQYF.

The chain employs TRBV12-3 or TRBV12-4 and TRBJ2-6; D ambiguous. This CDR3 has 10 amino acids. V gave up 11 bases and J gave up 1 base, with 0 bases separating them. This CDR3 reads CASGANVLTF. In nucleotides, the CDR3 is TGTGCCTCTGGGGCCAACGTCCTGACTTTC.

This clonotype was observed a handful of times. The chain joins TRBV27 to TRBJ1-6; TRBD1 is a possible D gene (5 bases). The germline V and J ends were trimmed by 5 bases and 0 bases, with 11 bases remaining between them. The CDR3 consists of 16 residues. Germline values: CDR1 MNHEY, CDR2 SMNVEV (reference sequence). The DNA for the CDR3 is TGTGCCAGCAGTCGACAGCAGAGCTCCTATAATTCACCCCTCCACTTT. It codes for CASSRQQSSYNSPLHF.

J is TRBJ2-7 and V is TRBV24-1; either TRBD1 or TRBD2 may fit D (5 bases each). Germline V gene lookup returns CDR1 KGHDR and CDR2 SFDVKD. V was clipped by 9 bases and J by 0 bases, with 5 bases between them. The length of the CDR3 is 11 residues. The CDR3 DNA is TGTGCCACCGGGACCTCCTACGAGCAGTACTTC. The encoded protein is CATGTSYEQYF.

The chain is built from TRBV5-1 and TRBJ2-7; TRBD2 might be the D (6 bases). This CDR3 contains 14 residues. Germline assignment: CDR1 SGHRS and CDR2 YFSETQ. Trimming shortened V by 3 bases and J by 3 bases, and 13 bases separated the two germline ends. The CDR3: CASSSRGTSYEQYF. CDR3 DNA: TGCGCCAGCAGCTCTCGCGGGACCAGCTACGAGCAGTACTTC.

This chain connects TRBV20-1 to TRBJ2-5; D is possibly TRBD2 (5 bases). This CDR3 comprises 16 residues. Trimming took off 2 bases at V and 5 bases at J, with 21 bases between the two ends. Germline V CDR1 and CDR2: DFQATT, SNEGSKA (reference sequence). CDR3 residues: CSARSDSGGPPETQYF. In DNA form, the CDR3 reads TGCAGTGCTAGATCGGACTCCGGAGGCCCGCCGGAGACCCAGTACTTC.

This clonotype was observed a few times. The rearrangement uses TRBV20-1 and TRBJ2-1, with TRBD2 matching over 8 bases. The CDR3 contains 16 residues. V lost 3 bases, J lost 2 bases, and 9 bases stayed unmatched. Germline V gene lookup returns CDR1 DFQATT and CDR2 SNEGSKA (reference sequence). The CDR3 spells CSARTRGGLAYNEQFF. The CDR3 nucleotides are TGCAGTGCTAGGACCCGGGGGGGACTAGCCTACAATGAGCAGTTCTTC.

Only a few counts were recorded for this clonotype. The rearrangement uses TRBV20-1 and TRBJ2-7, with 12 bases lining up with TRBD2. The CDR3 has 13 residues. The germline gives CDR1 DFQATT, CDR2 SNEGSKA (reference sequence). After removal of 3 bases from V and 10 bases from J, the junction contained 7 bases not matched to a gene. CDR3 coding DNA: TGCAGTGCTAGCCTCCTAGCGGGGGGGGGACAGTACTTC. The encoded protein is CSASLLAGGGQYF.

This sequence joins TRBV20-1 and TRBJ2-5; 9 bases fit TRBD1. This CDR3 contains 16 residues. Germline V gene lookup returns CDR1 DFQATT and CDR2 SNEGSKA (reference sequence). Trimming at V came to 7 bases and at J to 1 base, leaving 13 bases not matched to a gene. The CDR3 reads CSVTKRQGEIQETQYF. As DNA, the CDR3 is TGCAGTGTTACGAAACGACAGGGGGAGATCCAAGAGACCCAGTACTTC.

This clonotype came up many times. The CDR3 DNA sequence: TGTGCCAGCAGTTACTCGACGAATGAGCAGTTCTTC. It yields the protein CASSYSTNEQFF. This rearrangement joins TRBV6-2 or TRBV6-3 to TRBJ2-1; no firm D call. The CDR3 consists of 12 residues. V dropped 0 bases and J dropped 7 bases, with 4 bases sitting between them. Germline values: CDR1 MNHEY, CDR2 SVGEGT.

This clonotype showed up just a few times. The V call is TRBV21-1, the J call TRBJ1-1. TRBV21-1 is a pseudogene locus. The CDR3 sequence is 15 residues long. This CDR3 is CASSPFGRGLTEAFF. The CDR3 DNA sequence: TGTGCCAGCAGCCCCTTCGGGCGGGGATTGACTGAAGCTTTCTTT.

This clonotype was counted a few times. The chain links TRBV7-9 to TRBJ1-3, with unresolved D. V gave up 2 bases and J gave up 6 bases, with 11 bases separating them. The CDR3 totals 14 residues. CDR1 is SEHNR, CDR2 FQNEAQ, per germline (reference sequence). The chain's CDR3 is CASSLSGVANTIYF. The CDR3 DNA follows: TGTGCCAGCAGCTTATCCGGGGTAGCAAACACCATATATTTT. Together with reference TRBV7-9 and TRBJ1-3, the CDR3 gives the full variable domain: DTGVSQNPRHKITKRGQNVTFRCDPISEHNRLYWYRQTLGQGPEFLTYFQNEAQLEKSRLLSDRFSAERPKGSFSTLEIQRTEQGDSAMYLCASSLSGVANTIYFGEGSWLTVV.

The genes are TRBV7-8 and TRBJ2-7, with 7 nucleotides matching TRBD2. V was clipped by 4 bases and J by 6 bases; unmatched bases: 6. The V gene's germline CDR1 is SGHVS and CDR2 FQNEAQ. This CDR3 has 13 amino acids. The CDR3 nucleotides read TGTGCCAGCAGCTCCCAAGCGGGAACCGAGCAGTACTTC. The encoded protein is CASSSQAGTEQYF.

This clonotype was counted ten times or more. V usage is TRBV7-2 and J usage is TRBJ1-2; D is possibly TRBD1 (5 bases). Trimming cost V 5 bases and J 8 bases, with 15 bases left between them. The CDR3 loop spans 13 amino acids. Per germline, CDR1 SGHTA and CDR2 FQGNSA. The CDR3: CASSPGMGQGYTF. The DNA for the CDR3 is TGTGCCAGCAGCCCAGGGATGGGCCAAGGCTACACCTTC.

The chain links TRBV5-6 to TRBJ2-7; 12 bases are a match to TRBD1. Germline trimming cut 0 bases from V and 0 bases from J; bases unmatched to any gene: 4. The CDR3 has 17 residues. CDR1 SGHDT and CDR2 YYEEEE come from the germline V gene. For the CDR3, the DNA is TGTGCCAGCAGCTTGGCTGGGACAGGGGGCGGCTCCTACGAGCAGTACTTC. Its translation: CASSLAGTGGGSYEQYF.

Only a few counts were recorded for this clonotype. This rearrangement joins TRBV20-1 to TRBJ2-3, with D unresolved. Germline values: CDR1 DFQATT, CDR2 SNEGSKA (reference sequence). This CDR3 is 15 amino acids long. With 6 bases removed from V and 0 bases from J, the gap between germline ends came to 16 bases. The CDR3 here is CSAQSRVLSTDTQYF. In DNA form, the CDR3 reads TGCAGTGCCCAGTCCCGAGTACTGAGCACAGATACGCAGTATTTT.

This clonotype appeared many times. The CDR3 is CSVAQGQETQYF. CDR3 bases: TGCAGCGTTGCGCAGGGCCAAGAGACCCAGTACTTC. The chain combines TRBV29-1 with TRBJ2-5; D is possibly TRBD1 (5 bases). This CDR3 region has 12 residues. Germline V gene data show CDR1 as SQVTM and CDR2 as ANQGSEA. Trimming cost V 4 bases and J 1 base, with 7 bases left between them.

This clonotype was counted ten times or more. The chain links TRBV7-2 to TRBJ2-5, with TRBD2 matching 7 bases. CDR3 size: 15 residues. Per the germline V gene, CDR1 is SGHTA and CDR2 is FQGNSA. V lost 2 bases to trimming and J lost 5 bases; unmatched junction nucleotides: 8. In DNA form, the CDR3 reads TGTGCCAGCAGCTTAAGGCGGGAGAGCGGGGAGACCCAGTACTTC. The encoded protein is CASSLRRESGETQYF.

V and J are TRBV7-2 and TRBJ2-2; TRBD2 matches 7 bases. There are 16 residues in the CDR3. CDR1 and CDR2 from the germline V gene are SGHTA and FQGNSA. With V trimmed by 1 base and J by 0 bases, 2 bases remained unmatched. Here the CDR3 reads CASSLVLAANTGELFF. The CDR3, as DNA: TGTGCCAGCAGCTTAGTGCTAGCGGCGAACACCGGGGAGCTGTTTTTT.

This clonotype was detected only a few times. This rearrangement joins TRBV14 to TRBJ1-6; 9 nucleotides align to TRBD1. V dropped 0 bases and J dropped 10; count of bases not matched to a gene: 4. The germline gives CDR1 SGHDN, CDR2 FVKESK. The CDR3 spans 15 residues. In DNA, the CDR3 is TGTGCCAGCAGCCAAGAAGGGACAGGGAGGTCACCCCTCCACTTT. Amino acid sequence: CASSQEGTGRSPLHF.

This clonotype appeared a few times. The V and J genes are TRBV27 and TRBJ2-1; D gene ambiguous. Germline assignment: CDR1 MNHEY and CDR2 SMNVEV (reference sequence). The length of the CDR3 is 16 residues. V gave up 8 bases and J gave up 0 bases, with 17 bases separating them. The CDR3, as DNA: TGTGCCAGCCGTCGGCTGGGTGGGTTCTCCTACAATGAGCAGTTCTTC. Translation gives CASRRLGGFSYNEQFF.